Below, one TCR beta chain is given with its context. Antigen: not known. The data were taken from a study of T cell repertoires in cytomegalovirus infection. Background on the study: CMV infection plus the matching HLA type was flagged by public TCR beta signatures.

One entry per CDR3 protein results from TCRdb running MiXCR on the reads. This table has almost 550,000 distinct CDR3 sequences, approximately 15% appearing once. This CDR3 has 12 amino acids. V lost 3 bases, J lost 5 bases, and 7 bases lay in between. Germline V gene lookup returns CDR1 SQVTM and CDR2 ANQGSEA. Study results and limitations: HLA-C-restricted CMV-specific TCR beta clonotypes prevailed in the ex vivo response. Summed frequency of shared TCR beta families picked out CMV carriers who also had the relevant HLA.

The chain uses TRBV29-1 and TRBJ1-4; no clear D. The material sequenced was CD8+ T cells from PBMCs. The source is a human donor in good health (CMV status not recorded). Some clones in this sample may be carry-over from other donors' samples. CDR3 residues: CSVEAGNEKLFF. The CDR3 DNA reads as TGCAGCGTTGAGGCTGGAAATGAAAAACTGTTTTTT.